One and the same sample provided the 14 T cell receptor beta chains below, sequenced in a study of shared clonotypes between healthy human individuals (dated by TCRdb to about 2020). CD8 naive samples were obtained by positive selection for CCR7 among CD45RO-negative cells, yielding a CD45RA+CCR7+ population from which TemRA cells were excluded. The library was made by the immunoSEQ multiplex PCR assay. What TCRdb holds here is the immuneACCESS table cut down to in-frame rearrangements. Part of the clones is not present; checked against another copy, under half of the missing clones reflect an unresolved V gene, and the others are unexplained. This sample is represented by 1.5 million to 2.5 million clones; less than 95% of them were singletons. The leading ten clones occupy around 1.2% of the sample. The sequenced sample was naive CD8+ T cells sorted from blood. The cell subset or site label of this sample denotes: CD45RA+CCR7+. All receptors come from a man between 18 and 35 years old in good health.

The gene calls are TRBV30 and TRBJ2-7; D gene unclear. V lost 1 base and J 4 bases, leaving 11 bases between the germline ends. Germline V gene data show CDR1 as GTSNPN and CDR2 as SVGIG (reference sequence). The CDR3 sequence is 13 residues long. The CDR3 DNA reads as TGTGCCTGGAGTGCATTAGACCCGTACGAGCAGTACTTC. As protein: CAWSALDPYEQYF.

As regards this clone: Other DNA sequences from this sample encode an identical CDR3 as well. This sequence joins TRBV4-1 and TRBJ2-7; 9 positions match TRBD2. The CDR3 sequence is 16 residues long. Trimming removed 0 bases from V and 4 bases from J; junction bases left unmatched: 7. Germline V CDR1 and CDR2: MGHRA, YSYEKL. CDR3 DNA sequence: TGCGCCAGCAGCCAAGAATCCGCTAGCGGGGCATACGAGCAGTACTTC. Translated, it gives CASSQESASGAYEQYF.

Only one count was recorded for this clone. CDR3 coding DNA: TGTGCCAGCAGCTCGGGACTAGCGGGAGGGCCCTACAATGAGCAGTTCTTC. This gives the protein CASSSGLAGGPYNEQFF. The chain carries TRBV13 and TRBJ2-1; TRBD2 matches 16 bases. The CDR3 runs 17 residues. Trimming took 4 bases from V and 2 from J; bases not matched to a gene: 2. CDR1 and CDR2 from the germline V gene are PRHDT and FYEKMQ (reference sequence). The full variable domain, rest sourced from reference TRBV13 and TRBJ2-1, is AAGVIQSPRHLIKEKRETATLKCYPIPRHDTVYWYQQGPGQDPQFLISFYEKMQSDKGSIPDRFSAQQFSDYHSELNMSSLELGDSALYFCASSSGLAGGPYNEQFFGPGTRLTVL.

The CDR3 region has the DNA TGTGCCAGCAGTTTATTGGCAGCCGAGAGGAGCAATCAGCCCCAGCATTTT. Translation gives CASSLLAAERSNQPQHF. The rearrangement joins TRBV27 to TRBJ1-5; D remains ambiguous. V was clipped by 1 base and J by 1 base, with 14 bases between them. Germline CDR1 MNHEY, CDR2 SMNVEV (reference sequence). This CDR3 has 17 amino acids.

The count of this clone is one. The chain has TRBV6-6 and TRBJ2-5; D may be TRBD2 (6 bases). The CDR3 has 14 residues. The ends were cut back, 6 bases at V and 1 base at J, with 12 bases in the middle. CDR1 and CDR2 from the germline V gene are MNHNY and SVGAGI (reference sequence). The CDR3 here is CASSLSGSQETQYF. The DNA of the CDR3 is TGTGCCAGCAGCCTTAGCGGATCCCAAGAGACCCAGTACTTC.

V gene TRBV13 combines with J gene TRBJ2-5; 8 bases agree with TRBD2. This CDR3 region has 16 residues. The J segment lost 1 base and the V segment lost 0 bases, leaving 4 bases of the junction unmatched. Germline assignment: CDR1 PRHDT and CDR2 FYEKMQ (reference sequence). CDR3 protein: CASSLGLAGFQETQYF. CDR3 in DNA: TGTGCCAGCAGCTTAGGTCTAGCGGGTTTCCAAGAGACCCAGTACTTC.

This chain connects TRBV21-1 to TRBJ1-3. TRBV21-1 is described as a pseudogene. The CDR3 covers 15 residues. The CDR3 protein is CASSPRWVLEDTIYF. The DNA for the CDR3 is TGTGCCAGCAGCCCCCGTTGGGTACTGGAAGACACCATATATTTT.

The chain couples TRBV14 to TRBJ2-5, with 8 bases matching TRBD2. J was trimmed by 5 bases and V by 4 bases; bases with no gene match: 9. CDR3 size: 15 residues. Looked up from germline, CDR1 is SGHDN and CDR2 is FVKESK. Here the CDR3 DNA reads TGTGCCAGCAGCCGCCCGGGGGGGCCTTACGAGACCCAGTACTTC. This codes for CASSRPGGPYETQYF.

This clone was detected only once. The chain recombines TRBV6-1 with TRBJ1-5; no reliable D call. CDR3 length: 13 residues. The V end was cut by 7 bases, the J end by 9 bases, with 16 bases between. The germline gives CDR1 MNHNS, CDR2 SASEGT. CDR3 in amino acids: CASKTGPYSPQHF. In nucleotides, the CDR3 is TGTGCCAGCAAAACCGGGCCCTACTCGCCCCAGCATTTT.

Notes on this clone: This same CDR3 is encoded by further DNA sequences in the sample. This chain links TRBV9 with TRBJ1-5; possible D gene TRBD1, 6 bases. V was pared by 3 bases and J by 4 bases, with 11 bases between. Looked up from germline, CDR1 is SGDLS and CDR2 is YYNGEE. This CDR3 contains 14 residues. CDR3 bases: TGTGCCAGCAGCGCGGGACACCCGAATCAGCCCCAGCATTTT. Translating gives CASSAGHPNQPQHF.

This clone appeared once. The chain has TRBV21-1 and TRBJ2-7; no DNA check was done on the table's D call, TRBD2. TRBV21-1 is a recognized pseudogene. CDR3 size: 14 residues. The CDR3, as DNA: TGTGCCAGCAACGGACAGACTAGCTCCCACGAGCAGTACTTC. Translation: CASNGQTSSHEQYF.

The chain links TRBV10-3 to TRBJ2-1; TRBD2 might be the D (5 bases). The CDR3 contains 13 residues. Per germline, CDR1 ENHRY and CDR2 SYGVKD. V lost 3 bases, J lost 9 bases, and 12 bases lay in between. The CDR3 here is CAISDLALAEQFF. As DNA, the CDR3 is TGTGCCATCAGTGACTTAGCGTTGGCTGAGCAGTTCTTC.

The V call is TRBV27, the J call TRBJ2-7; D is ambiguous. The germline V gene encodes CDR1 MNHEY and CDR2 SMNVEV (reference sequence). The V end was cut by 4 bases, the J end by 3 bases, with 16 bases between. The CDR3 is 15 amino acids. CDR3 in DNA: TGTGCCAGCAGTTGGAGTACGGCGGATTTCTACGAGCAGTACTTC. As protein: CASSWSTADFYEQYF.

The chain recombines TRBV7-2 with TRBJ2-3; 8 bases line up with TRBD2. The CDR3 consists of 16 residues. The V and J ends lost 5 bases and 5 bases, in that order; junction bases with no gene match: 12. Germline V gene lookup returns CDR1 SGHTA and CDR2 FQGNSA. CDR3: CASSPIAGPEVDTQYF. CDR3 DNA sequence: TGTGCCAGCAGCCCCATAGCGGGGCCAGAAGTAGATACGCAGTATTTT.